The rows below give T cell receptor beta chains drawn from one sample of a study of regulatory T cells in long-lasting Graves disease. TCRdb reanalysed the multiplex PCR reads using MiXCR and keeps one entry per CDR3 protein. Of roughly 380,000 distinct CDR3 sequences in the sample, roughly 16% were seen once. The input for sequencing was peripheral blood mononuclear cells (PBMCs), taken at new diagnosis, from a patient treated with antithyroid drugs. Receptor source: a female donor with Graves disease. CDR3s include the opening cysteine and the closing phenylalanine or tryptophan.

>TRBV10-3
CAISESKTPADTGELFF
>TRBV5-1
CASRSIPGMRSPLHF
>TRBV4-1
CASSQEFTYNSPLHF
>TRBV2
CATKITGQGNVEQYF
>TRBV28
CASSSGVEGNNEQFF
>TRBV6-1
CASSEPYRDGYTF
>TRBV27
CASSIQGGGTEAFF
>TRBV13
CASRGSRASNEQFF
>TRBV6-2/TRBV6-3
CASRLASTDTQYF
>TRBV2
CASSRDRAREQYF
>TRBV9
CASSASVAGGTQYF
>TRBV19
CAISRDRGPRRELFF
>TRBV9
CASSPQTSGTYEQYF
>TRBV6-2/TRBV6-3
CASREGREETQYF
>TRBV3-1
CASSQDRRGEAFF
>TRBV27
CASSPGTGIPEQYF